The clone carrying this T cell receptor beta chain was counted once. These data come from a study of CD8 T cells in Susac syndrome. An input of about 0.45 to 1 ug of RNA was subjected to reverse transcription using random hexamers. It was immunoSEQ multiplex PCR that amplified TCR beta CDR3 across 54 Vbeta and 13 Jbeta. TCRdb processed the immunoSEQ multiplex PCR reads anew with MiXCR; each CDR3 protein has one entry. The repertoire holds about 430,000 distinct CDR3 sequences, approximately 85% seen once, with 0.12% in the top ten. Trimming removed 0 bases from V and 4 bases from J, with 10 bases in between. The CDR3 runs to 14 residues. Germline values: CDR1 SGHNT, CDR2 YYREEE (reference sequence).

The chain joins TRBV5-4 to TRBJ1-2; no clear D. The TCR was taken from a human donor with multiple sclerosis. The sequencing sample was made of CD8+ T cells from PBMCs. CDR3 DNA: TGTGCCAGCAGCTTGGAAAACGTTTTCTATGGCTACACCTTC. Translated, it gives CASSLENVFYGYTF.